Listed below are T cell receptor beta chains from one sample, sequenced in a study of blood T cell repertoires in COVID-19. Data came from immunoSEQ multiplex PCR; TCRdb stores just in-frame clones and leaves some out. Of 90,000 to 150,000 clones in the sample, about 85% are singletons; the top ten hold 11%. Sequencing was carried out using peripheral blood. These receptors were collected from an elderly man with acute or convalescent COVID-19. The CDR3 runs from the conserved cysteine through the conserved F or W. Each record gives: J gene, D gene, clone size, V gene, CDR3 protein, CDR3 DNA. D genes are given only for firm matches. Expanded clones are given a class, and other clones once, few, many or no size at all.

TRBJ1-2,.,.,TRBV3-1/TRBV3-2,CASSWEGVNYGYTF,TGTGCCAGCAGCTGGGAAGGGGTCAACTATGGCTACACCTTC
TRBJ2-2,.,few,TRBV11-1,CASSQTENTGELFF,TGTGCCAGCAGCCAGACAGAGAACACCGGGGAGCTGTTTTTT
TRBJ2-7,.,.,TRBV7-2,CASSSLSGSYEQYF,TGTGCCAGCAGCTCCCTTAGCGGTTCCTACGAGCAGTACTTC
TRBJ2-5,.,.,TRBV7-8,CASSPRELQETQYF,TGTGCCAGCAGCCCCCGGGAGCTACAAGAGACCCAGTACTTC
TRBJ1-2,.,.,TRBV10-3,CAISEGAKGVWGYTF,TGTGCCATCAGTGAGGGAGCTAAGGGGGTCTGGGGCTACACCTTC
TRBJ2-3,.,once,TRBV24-1,CATSDTGQTTQYF,TGTGCCACCAGTGACACCGGACAGACTACGCAGTATTTT
TRBJ1-4,.,.,TRBV2,CASSEQDTTNEKLFF,TGTGCCAGCAGTGAGCAGGACACTACTAATGAAAAACTGTTTTTT
TRBJ2-5,TRBD2,once,TRBV19,CASTRTSGGSETQYF,TGTGCCAGTACGAGGACTAGCGGGGGGTCGGAGACCCAGTACTTC
TRBJ2-4,.,.,TRBV7-8,CASSLDRSLAKNIQYF,TGTGCCAGCAGCTTAGATCGTAGCTTAGCCAAAAACATTCAGTACTTC
TRBJ1-5,.,.,TRBV2,CASSRDNYSNQPQHF,TGTGCCAGCAGTCGGGACAATTATAGCAATCAGCCCCAGCATTTT
TRBJ1-2,TRBD1,.,TRBV7-2,CASSLALPGQRTYRGYTF,TGTGCCAGCAGCTTAGCGCTACCGGGACAGCGAACCTATCGGGGCTACACCTTC
TRBJ1-2,.,.,TRBV30,CAWSVGGAPGYTF,TGTGCCTGGAGTGTAGGAGGGGCGCCCGGCTACACCTTC
TRBJ1-4,.,.,TRBV18,CASSPTGNEKLFF,TGTGCCAGCTCACCTACGGGGAATGAAAAACTGTTTTTT
TRBJ1-3,.,.,TRBV9,CASSPGLSGNTIYF,TGTGCCAGCAGCCCGGGGTTGTCTGGAAACACCATATATTTT
TRBJ2-2,.,.,TRBV6-5,CASSSSGELFF,TGTGCCAGCAGTTCTTCCGGGGAGCTGTTTTTT
TRBJ1-4,TRBD1,.,TRBV7-9,CASRPPGQGYEKLFF,TGTGCCAGCAGACCCCCGGGACAGGGATATGAAAAACTGTTTTTT
TRBJ2-2,TRBD1,.,TRBV9,CASSSRDRGGTGELFF,TGTGCCAGCAGCTCCCGGGACAGGGGGGGCACCGGGGAGCTGTTTTTT
TRBJ2-2,TRBD1,.,TRBV6-5,CASRQGAAGELFF,TGTGCCAGCAGACAGGGGGCAGCCGGGGAGCTGTTTTTT
TRBJ1-6,.,.,TRBV5-6,CASSLRGLGYSPLHF,TGTGCCAGCAGTCTCAGGGGTTTGGGTTATTCACCCCTCCACTTT
TRBJ1-2,TRBD1,.,TRBV12-3/TRBV12-4,CASSDRDRGGYTF,TGTGCCAGCAGTGACCGGGACAGGGGAGGCTACACCTTC
TRBJ2-7,TRBD1,.,TRBV11-1,CASSSPFGQGVGEQYF,TGTGCCAGCAGCTCACCCTTCGGACAGGGGGTCGGCGAGCAGTACTTC
TRBJ2-3,TRBD2,.,TRBV14,CASSQDWTSGYTDTQYF,TGTGCCAGCAGCCAGGACTGGACTAGCGGGTACACAGATACGCAGTATTTT
TRBJ1-5,TRBD1,once,TRBV2,CASSGGQGSNQPQHF,TGTGCCAGCAGTGGCGGACAGGGCTCGAATCAGCCCCAGCATTTT
TRBJ1-4,.,.,TRBV7-2,CASSLLEGGGGATNEKLFF,TGTGCCAGCAGCTTATTGGAAGGCGGGGGAGGGGCAACTAATGAAAAACTGTTTTTT
TRBJ1-1,TRBD1,.,TRBV6-5,CASRSGQGLNTEAFF,TGTGCCAGCAGGTCGGGACAGGGATTGAACACTGAAGCTTTCTTT
TRBJ1-2,.,.,TRBV19,CASSIFAGDHYGYTF,TGTGCCAGTAGTATTTTTGCGGGCGACCACTATGGCTACACCTTC
TRBJ1-1,.,.,TRBV5-6,CASHFGDPNTEAFF,TGTGCCAGCCATTTCGGAGACCCAAACACTGAAGCTTTCTTT
TRBJ1-4,.,.,TRBV6-5,CASRGGTANEKLFF,TGTGCCAGCAGGGGAGGGACCGCTAATGAAAAACTGTTTTTT
TRBJ2-7,TRBD1,.,TRBV18,CASSPGAGTGVYEQYF,TGTGCCAGCTCACCAGGAGCCGGGACAGGGGTATACGAGCAGTACTTC
TRBJ1-1,.,.,TRBV6-5,CASRSGSQTTTEAFF,TGTGCCAGCAGGTCCGGGTCCCAAACGACCACTGAAGCTTTCTTT
TRBJ2-3,TRBD2,.,TRBV5-6,CASSLAPGLAVTDTQYF,TGTGCCAGCAGCTTGGCCCCGGGACTAGCGGTGACAGATACGCAGTATTTT
TRBJ1-4,.,.,TRBV7-9,CASSSVRGSEKLFF,TGTGCCAGCAGCTCCGTGCGGGGAAGTGAAAAACTGTTTTTT